The clone carrying this T cell receptor beta chain was seen a handful of times. Its cognate antigen is unknown. This CDR3 spans 13 amino acids. The germline gives CDR1 LGHDT, CDR2 YNNKEL (reference sequence). Trimming cost V 3 bases and J 6 bases, with 11 bases left between them. Profiling relied on immunoSEQ multiplex PCR, and the TCRdb table lists in-frame clones only, not all of them. The sample carries 65,000 to 70,000 clones, around four fifths recorded once. This record belongs to a study of T cell responses to AZD1222 COVID-19 vaccine. Study-wide findings and caveats: Donors were largely white British and mainly female; clonal diversity was possibly underestimated. Just a handful of AZD1222 recipients tested seropositive at baseline. As reported, nearly half of all spike-specific TCRs target variant regions that are unmutated. There were repertoire samples only from the period after the peak T cell response.

V usage is TRBV3-1 (or the pseudogene TRBV3-2) and J usage is TRBJ1-2; D may be TRBD1 (5 bases). Sample: peripheral blood, taken on day 0 of AZD1222 vaccination. The sequence was obtained from an adult in good health. CDR3 nucleotide sequence: TGTGCCAGCAGCCACATAAAAGGGGATGGCTACACCTTC. Translating it yields CASSHIKGDGYTF.